A single sample gave rise to the 16 T cell receptor beta chains below, sequenced in a study of cytomegalovirus exposure and HLA in healthy donors. PCR used 60 Vbeta primers and 13 Jbeta primers. TCRdb keeps only in-frame clones here, not all; method: immunoSEQ multiplex PCR. The table shows approximately 95,000 clones, with 65% to 90% occurring only once. The sequenced material came from PBMCs. These receptors were obtained from a woman in her seventies in good health and CMV-seropositive.

V is TRBV4-3 and J is TRBJ2-7, with 8 bases aligning to TRBD2. Germline CDR1 is LGHNA and CDR2 is YSLEER. The CDR3 has 15 residues. V was pared by 0 bases and J by 3 bases, with 4 bases of the junction left unmatched. Here the CDR3 DNA reads TGCGCCAGCAGCCAAGAGGGACTAGATATCTACGAGCAGTACTTC. Amino acid sequence: CASSQEGLDIYEQYF.

The chain combines TRBV9 with TRBJ2-1; 7 nucleotides match TRBD1. CDR3 length equals 17 residues. Germline-derived CDR1 and CDR2 are SGDLS and YYNGEE. V was clipped by 0 bases and J by 1 base; unmatched bases: 7. The CDR3 loop reads CASSVVAHRGSYNEQFF. CDR3 nucleotides: TGTGCCAGCAGCGTAGTTGCCCACAGGGGTTCCTACAATGAGCAGTTCTTC.

This clone was recorded only once. This sequence joins TRBV7-8 and TRBJ2-7, with 7 bases aligning to TRBD1. CDR1 is SGHVS, CDR2 FQNEAQ, per germline. The J segment lost 1 base and the V segment lost 2 bases, leaving 8 bases of the junction unmatched. This CDR3 region has 16 residues. The CDR3 nucleotides are TGTGCCAGCAGCTTAAAGGGACAGCCTATGTCCTACGAGCAGTACTTC. Its translation: CASSLKGQPMSYEQYF.

The chain combines TRBV28 with TRBJ1-2; maybe TRBD1 (5 bases). V shed 6 bases and J shed 1 base, with 12 bases lying between them. The length of the CDR3 is 14 residues. Germline CDR1 is MDHEN and CDR2 is SYDVKM. CDR3 residues: CASSYHGGNYGYTF. CDR3 sequence (DNA): TGTGCCAGCAGCTACCACGGGGGTAACTATGGCTACACCTTC.

CDR3 protein: CASSQDASSGQAFYGYTF. As DNA, the CDR3 is TGCGCCAGCAGCCAAGATGCGTCATCGGGACAGGCTTTCTATGGCTACACCTTC. The genes are TRBV4-1 and TRBJ1-2, with 8 bases aligning to TRBD1. The CDR3 length is 18 residues. Germline lookup yields CDR1 MGHRA and CDR2 YSYEKL. The V and J ends lost 0 bases and 4 bases, in that order; junction bases with no gene match: 13.

This sequence joins TRBV28 and TRBJ2-1, with 10 bases identical to TRBD1. Looked up from germline, CDR1 is MDHEN and CDR2 is SYDVKM. V gave up 8 bases and J gave up 6 bases; unmatched junction bases: 10. This CDR3 is 15 amino acids long. As DNA, the CDR3 is TGTGCCAGCGTTTTGGGGGACAGGGGTCCCAATGAGCAGTTCTTC. Its protein product is CASVLGDRGPNEQFF.

The chain employs TRBV9 and TRBJ2-2; possible D gene TRBD1, 6 bases. The V gene's germline CDR1 is SGDLS and CDR2 YYNGEE. The length of the CDR3 is 17 residues. V lost 4 bases and J 4 bases, leaving 20 bases between the germline ends. This CDR3 reads CASSLLPRDTTTGELFF. For the CDR3, the DNA is TGTGCCAGCAGCCTCCTCCCCCGGGACACGACCACCGGGGAGCTGTTTTTT.

This clone was picked up one time. The gene calls are TRBV19 and TRBJ1-5; D not resolved. Germline V gene sequence: CDR1 LNHDA, CDR2 SQIVND (reference sequence). V lost 5 bases, J lost 0 bases, and 8 bases lay in between. The CDR3 is made up of 14 amino acids. CDR3 coding DNA: TGTGCCAGTAGTGAGACTTTTAGCAATCAGCCCCAGCATTTT. Its translation: CASSETFSNQPQHF.

The DNA of the CDR3 is TGCAGCGTCGCTCTCGACAGGACACCCTATGGCTACACCTTC. The encoded protein is CSVALDRTPYGYTF. V and J are TRBV29-1 and TRBJ1-2, with D perhaps TRBD1 (6 bases). CDR3 length: 14 amino acids. Germline values: CDR1 SQVTM, CDR2 ANQGSEA. V shed 6 bases and J shed 4 bases, with 18 bases lying between them.

There are a few counts of this clone. The chain combines TRBV28 with TRBJ1-4; 8 bases match TRBD1. Germline V gene data show CDR1 as MDHEN and CDR2 as SYDVKM. Trimming removed 5 bases from V and 7 bases from J; junction bases left unmatched: 9. The CDR3 has 15 amino acids. The CDR3 nucleotides are TGTGCCAGCAGTCCGAGCGACAGGGGCGGTGAAAAACTGTTTTTT. It yields the protein CASSPSDRGGEKLFF.

The J gene is TRBJ2-2, the V gene TRBV5-4; TRBD1 aligns across 8 bases. After removal of 4 bases from V and 1 base from J, the junction contained 6 bases not matched to a gene. The CDR3 runs to 16 residues. Germline-derived CDR1 and CDR2 are SGHNT and YYREEE (reference sequence). CDR3 protein: CASSPRTGRNTGELFF. CDR3 nucleotide sequence: TGTGCCAGCAGCCCAAGGACAGGGAGGAACACCGGGGAGCTGTTTTTT.

This sequence joins TRBV27 and TRBJ2-7; a weak D match, TRBD1 (7 bases). The CDR3 consists of 19 residues. With 5 bases removed from V and 3 bases from J, the gap between germline ends came to 29 bases. Looked up from germline, CDR1 is MNHEY and CDR2 is SMNVEV (reference sequence). Here the CDR3 reads CASSEGGQPYYRGFYEQYF. The DNA of the CDR3 is TGTGCCAGCAGTGAGGGGGGACAGCCTTACTACCGAGGATTCTACGAGCAGTACTTC.

This sequence joins TRBV4-2 and TRBJ2-7; D is unclear. Deletions cut 4 bases from V and 4 bases from J, with 8 bases between. The germline V gene encodes CDR1 LGHNA and CDR2 YNFKEQ. The CDR3 covers 12 residues. This CDR3 reads CASSPPRYEQYF. CDR3 coding DNA: TGTGCCAGCAGCCCCCCCCGGTACGAGCAGTACTTC.

The chain employs TRBV9 and TRBJ1-4; TRBD1 aligns across 8 bases. Germline assignment: CDR1 SGDLS and CDR2 YYNGEE. V trimming: 4 bases; J trimming: 5 bases; junction bases outside the gene matches: 7. This CDR3 region has 15 residues. The CDR3: CASSTGQASNEKLFF. CDR3 DNA sequence: TGTGCCAGCAGCACGGGACAGGCTTCGAATGAAAAACTGTTTTTT.

The chain employs TRBV6-5 and TRBJ2-7, with D maybe TRBD2 (5 bases). Trimming took 5 bases from V and 7 from J, leaving 18 bases between them. The length of the CDR3 is 14 residues. CDR1 and CDR2 (germline): MNHEY, SVGAGI. In nucleotides, the CDR3 is TGTGCCAGCAGTCTAGACGGACTCGACGATGAGCAGTACTTC. Its translation is CASSLDGLDDEQYF.

This clone was detected only a few times. This chain connects TRBV28 to TRBJ1-1, with D possibly matching TRBD1 (5 bases). CDR3 length: 13 amino acids. Trimming took 5 bases from V and 10 from J, leaving 17 bases between them. Looked up from germline, CDR1 is MDHEN and CDR2 is SYDVKM. CDR3 sequence reads: CASSPPRRGGAFF. CDR3 bases: TGTGCCAGCAGTCCCCCCCGGAGGGGAGGAGCTTTCTTT.